These T cell receptor beta chains were read from a single sample in a study of human T cells and chemical hapten exposure. TCRdb reanalysed the RACE reads using MiXCR and keeps one entry per CDR3 protein. This repertoire shows approximately 90,000 distinct CDR3 sequences, roughly a quarter found once; its top ten account for approximately 10%. Sequences were derived from whole blood, sampled in connection with sensitization to the hapten diphenylcyclopropenone (DPC). These receptors were collected from a man aged 35-49 years with alopecia areata. Some clones in this sample may be carry-over from other donors' samples. Each CDR3 is given with its conserved first and last residue. The D gene is left open where the match is weak. Clone size appears in some rows only: once, few, many, or a class for an expanded clone.

v_gene,d_gene,abundance,j_gene,CDR3aa,CDR3nt
TRBV4-1,NA,few,TRBJ2-7,CASSQDWGVNGEQYF,TGCGCCAGCAGCCAAGATTGGGGGGTTAATGGCGAGCAGTACTTC
TRBV9,TRBD1,few,TRBJ1-1,CASSVEDRGRSGAFF,TGTGCCAGCAGCGTTGAGGACAGGGGCCGATCGGGAGCTTTCTTT
TRBV6-1,TRBD2,few,TRBJ2-2,CASSEVGGRAGGELFF,TGTGCCAGCAGTGAAGTGGGGGGGAGGGCCGGCGGGGAGCTGTTTTTT
TRBV6-6,NA,few,TRBJ1-5,CASSYPLSPGGSNQPQHF,TGTGCCAGCAGTTACCCTCTAAGCCCAGGAGGGAGCAATCAGCCCCAGCATTTT
TRBV24-1,TRBD1,few,TRBJ2-7,CATSDPGQGAYEQYF,TGTGCCACCAGTGACCCTGGGCAGGGGGCATACGAGCAGTACTTC
TRBV28,NA,few,TRBJ1-3,CASSLGGLLSGNTIYF,TGTGCCAGCAGTTTGGGGGGCCTACTCTCTGGAAACACCATATATTTT
TRBV4-3,NA,NA,TRBJ1-4,CASRDQLFTNEKLFF,TGCGCCAGCAGGGACCAATTGTTTACTAATGAAAAACTGTTTTTT
TRBV5-1,TRBD1,few,TRBJ2-2,CASRYQGATGELFF,TGCGCCAGCAGATACCAGGGGGCAACCGGGGAGCTGTTTTTT
TRBV20-1,NA,NA,TRBJ2-7,CSARINSGQALYEQYF,TGCAGTGCTAGGATAAATTCTGGACAAGCCCTTTACGAGCAGTACTTC
TRBV20-1,NA,NA,TRBJ2-7,CSARDLRLVSSEQYF,TGCAGTGCTAGAGATCTACGGCTAGTATCGTCCGAGCAGTACTTC
TRBV6-5,NA,NA,TRBJ2-1,CASSYGDFTGEQFF,TGTGCCAGCAGTTACGGGGACTTTACCGGGGAGCAGTTCTTC
TRBV7-3,TRBD1,NA,TRBJ1-1,CASSLETGLTEAFF,TGTGCCAGCAGCTTAGAGACAGGGCTAACTGAAGCTTTCTTT
TRBV7-8,TRBD2,NA,TRBJ2-5,CASSFPLAGGSPGRSETQYF,TGTGCCAGCAGCTTTCCACTAGCGGGAGGGTCCCCCGGGAGGTCGGAGACCCAGTACTTC
TRBV2,NA,few,TRBJ2-5,CASRRTARTNQETQYF,TGTGCCAGCAGGAGGACTGCACGCACCAACCAAGAGACCCAGTACTTC
TRBV5-1,NA,NA,TRBJ2-1,CASILFGEQFF,TGCGCCAGCATCTTATTCGGTGAGCAGTTCTTC
TRBV20-1,TRBD1,NA,TRBJ2-3,CSAREGQTDTQYF,TGCAGTGCTAGAGAGGGACAGACAGATACGCAGTATTTT
TRBV12-3/TRBV12-4,NA,few,TRBJ1-1,CASSLRSGGPNAAFF,TGTGCCAGCAGTTTAAGGTCAGGCGGACCCAACGCGGCTTTCTTT
TRBV6-2/TRBV6-3,NA,NA,TRBJ1-4,CASGQQVGHEKLFF,TGTGCCAGCGGTCAACAGGTCGGCCATGAAAAACTGTTTTTT
TRBV29-1,NA,few,TRBJ2-1,CSVRSRVKEQFF,TGCAGCGTTCGCTCACGGGTGAAGGAGCAGTTCTTC
TRBV3-1,NA,NA,TRBJ2-7,CASSQVRHYGEQYF,TGTGCCAGCAGCCAAGTGCGCCACTACGGCGAGCAGTACTTC
TRBV27,TRBD2,NA,TRBJ2-1,CASSSPPFRAGVLRNEQFF,TGTGCCAGCAGTTCCCCCCCCTTTCGGGCGGGAGTGCTTAGAAATGAGCAGTTCTTC
TRBV9,NA,few,TRBJ2-5,CASSVATGTGQETQYF,TGTGCCAGCAGCGTAGCTACTGGGACGGGGCAAGAGACCCAGTACTTC
TRBV20-1,NA,many,TRBJ2-1,CSAKGSPVEGIREQFF,TGCAGTGCCAAAGGATCTCCGGTGGAGGGTATACGTGAGCAGTTCTTC
TRBV15,NA,NA,TRBJ1-1,CATSSALGRGSTEAFF,TGTGCCACCAGCAGTGCTCTGGGGAGGGGGAGTACTGAAGCTTTCTTT
TRBV3-1,TRBD2,NA,TRBJ2-1,CASSLGLAGNNEQFF,TGTGCCAGCAGCCTAGGACTAGCGGGCAACAATGAGCAGTTCTTC
TRBV29-1,TRBD2,once,TRBJ2-5,CSVGPSGGGETQYF,TGCAGCGTTGGCCCGAGCGGGGGCGGGGAGACCCAGTACTTC
TRBV6-2/TRBV6-3,NA,NA,TRBJ1-5,CASSYTGPQPQHF,TGTGCCAGCAGTTACACCGGGCCCCAGCCCCAGCATTTT
TRBV15,NA,NA,TRBJ2-3,CATSRVKVFYTDTQYF,TGTGCCACCAGCAGAGTCAAGGTTTTTTACACAGATACGCAGTATTTT